These T cell receptor beta chains were read from a single sample in a study of cytomegalovirus exposure and HLA in healthy donors. Assay: immunoSEQ multiplex PCR; the TCRdb copy retains only in-frame clones and omits some. The sample records around 130,000 clones, around 81% being singletons. Sequenced material: PBMCs. The receptors stem from a man aged 18 to 29 in good health and CMV-seronegative. CDR3s include the opening cysteine and the closing phenylalanine or tryptophan. A D gene is named only where the DNA matches it firmly. Clone sizes are given selectively: once, few, many, or a class where the clone is expanded.

j_call cdr3_length clone_size d_call v_call cdr3_nt cdr3_aa
TRBJ2-4 13 few . TRBV5-6 TGTGCCAGCAGCCCCGGTCTAGGGGACATTCAGTACTTC CASSPGLGDIQYF
TRBJ2-3 15 . . TRBV11-3 TGTGCCAGCAGCTTAGGGACTGGAGGACGAGATACGCAGTATTTT CASSLGTGGRDTQYF
TRBJ1-1 13 few . TRBV5-1 TGCGCCAGCAGTGTCCAGGGCGGCACTGAAGCTTTCTTT CASSVQGGTEAFF
TRBJ1-2 12 . . TRBV19 TGTGCCAGTAATTTCGTAGGGGATGGCTACACCTTC CASNFVGDGYTF
TRBJ2-7 14 . . TRBV2 TGTGCCAGCAGTGTTCAGGGTTCCACCTACGAGCAGTACTTC CASSVQGSTYEQYF
TRBJ2-1 13 . . TRBV11-2 TGTGCCAGCAGCTCTTCCAGTATCAGTGAGCAGTTCTTC CASSSSSISEQFF
TRBJ2-3 15 . . TRBV19 TGTGCCAGTAGTATGATCCTAGTACCGACAGATACGCAGTATTTT CASSMILVPTDTQYF
TRBJ1-1 14 . TRBD1 TRBV30 TGTGCCTGGGATCAGACAGGGGGTCAAACTGAAGCTTTCTTT CAWDQTGGQTEAFF
TRBJ2-3 15 . TRBD2 TRBV10-1 TGCGCCAGCAGTGTTCTAGCGGAGGGGACAGATACGCAGTATTTT CASSVLAEGTDTQYF
TRBJ2-5 15 once . TRBV5-1 TGCGCCAGCGGCCTGGGGGCAGCTAACCAAGAGACCCAGTACTTC CASGLGAANQETQYF
TRBJ2-7 14 . . TRBV7-2 TGTGCCAGCAGCTTAGTCAGGGGAATCCACGAGCAGTACTTC CASSLVRGIHEQYF
TRBJ2-2 17 few . TRBV7-7 TGTGCCAGCAGCTCCGGGAGACTAGTCCAAGACACCGGGGAGCTGTTTTTT CASSSGRLVQDTGELFF
TRBJ1-5 13 . . TRBV10-1 TGCGCCAGCAGTGAGCATCGGGGACAGCCCCAGCATTTT CASSEHRGQPQHF
TRBJ1-5 14 . . TRBV30 TGTGCCTGGAGTGGGGGGGGTGGCAATCAGCCCCAGCATTTT CAWSGGGGNQPQHF
TRBJ1-1 13 . . TRBV19 TGTGCCAGTAGTCCCCTCGGGAACACTGAAGCTTTCTTT CASSPLGNTEAFF
TRBJ1-1 14 . TRBD1 TRBV4-3 TGCGCCAGCAGCCTCGGACAGGGGGGGGATGAAGCTTTCTTT CASSLGQGGDEAFF
TRBJ2-2 17 few . TRBV4-2 TGTGCCAGCAGCCAAGACGGTGCAGGGGCGGGCACCGGGGAGCTGTTTTTT CASSQDGAGAGTGELFF
TRBJ2-3 15 few . TRBV5-1 TGCGCCAGCAGCCTGGACGGGTCCCGCACAGATACGCAGTATTTT CASSLDGSRTDTQYF
TRBJ1-5 16 . TRBD1 TRBV5-5 TGTGCCAGCGCGCTAGGGACAGCCACTACTAATCAGCCCCAGCATTTT CASALGTATTNQPQHF
TRBJ1-6 16 . TRBD1 TRBV11-1 TGTGCCAGCAGCTTACAGGGGGTTTCCTATAATTCACCCCTCCACTTT CASSLQGVSYNSPLHF
TRBJ2-3 15 . TRBD1 TRBV30 TGTGCCTGCATCCCGGGACAGGGGAGGACAGATACGCAGTATTTT CACIPGQGRTDTQYF
TRBJ2-1 17 few TRBD2 TRBV7-2 TGTGCCAGCAGCGCAATTCTCCGAGCGGGGGGGCCCGATGAGCAGTTCTTC CASSAILRAGGPDEQFF
TRBJ1-1 11 . . TRBV7-9 TGTGCCAGCAGCTTTCGGACTGAAGCTTTCTTT CASSFRTEAFF
TRBJ2-7 14 . . TRBV11-2 TGTGCCAGCAGCTTAGCCTATCTGAAGAACGAGCAGTACTTC CASSLAYLKNEQYF
TRBJ2-5 16 . TRBD2 TRBV7-2 TGTGCCAGCAGCGGCGTTGCGGGGGGGCGACAAGAGACCCAGTACTTC CASSGVAGGRQETQYF
TRBJ1-6 14 . . TRBV30 TGTGCCTGGAGTAGCGACCTTACTAATTCACCCCTCCACTTT CAWSSDLTNSPLHF
TRBJ1-2 16 few TRBD1 TRBV5-6 TGTGCCAGCAGCTTGATGGGACAGCCAACTAACTATGGCTACACCTTC CASSLMGQPTNYGYTF
TRBJ2-2 13 . . TRBV9 TGTGCCAGCAGCTCCCAACAGGGCCGGGAGCTGTTTTTT CASSSQQGRELFF
TRBJ1-2 14 once TRBD1 TRBV19 TGTGCCAGTAGTATCTCCGGGACAGGCTATGGCTACACCTTC CASSISGTGYGYTF
TRBJ2-3 19 . TRBD2 TRBV4-1 TGCGCCAGCAGCCAAGAGGGTGCTAGCGGGGGGTTTGGCACAGATACGCAGTATTTT CASSQEGASGGFGTDTQYF
TRBJ1-1 14 . TRBD1 TRBV19 TGTGCCAGTAGTGAGCGACAGGGGGCTTTTGCCGCTTTCTTT CASSERQGAFAAFF
TRBJ2-4 15 . . TRBV28 TGTGCCAGCAGTCTCCTCCCCGGGTTAGGAAACATTCAGTACTTC CASSLLPGLGNIQYF
TRBJ1-1 16 . TRBD1 TRBV5-1 TGCGCCAGCAGCTGGGACAGGGGGCTGCGACGGACTGAAGCTTTCTTT CASSWDRGLRRTEAFF
TRBJ2-7 14 once TRBD2 TRBV6-1 TGTGCCAGCATCCCCCCGGGGACTAGCGACGAGCAGTACTTC CASIPPGTSDEQYF
TRBJ1-5 13 . . TRBV10-3 TGTGCCATCAGTGGTGCCGGGAGTCAGCCCCAGCATTTT CAISGAGSQPQHF
TRBJ1-1 13 . TRBD1 TRBV7-2 TGTGCCAGCAGCCACGGGACAGGGAGAGAAGCTTTCTTT CASSHGTGREAFF
TRBJ1-1 13 . TRBD1 TRBV7-9 TGTGCCAGCAGCCCGAGAGGGGGCTCTGAAGCTTTCTTT CASSPRGGSEAFF
TRBJ1-2 14 . . TRBV7-8 TGTGCCAGCAGCTTAGTTCGGGAGGACTATGGCTACACCTTC CASSLVREDYGYTF
TRBJ2-5 14 . TRBD2 TRBV14 TGTGCCAGCAGCCAACTAGCGGGGGGAGAGACCCAGTACTTC CASSQLAGGETQYF
TRBJ1-2 16 . TRBD1 TRBV9 TGTGCCAGCAGCGTAGATAGCGCAGGGGGAAACTATGGCTACACCTTC CASSVDSAGGNYGYTF
TRBJ1-5 12 . . TRBV7-2 TGTGCCAGCAGCGGAGATCTCGCGACCCAGCATTTT CASSGDLATQHF
TRBJ1-2 18 . TRBD1 TRBV7-9 TGTGCCAGCAGCAAACAGGGGGAGAGCTCCCTCCTTAACTATGGCTACACCTTC CASSKQGESSLLNYGYTF
TRBJ2-3 16 . TRBD2 TRBV19 TGTGCCAGTAGTGTACTAGCGGGGGGCTACACAGATACGCAGTATTTT CASSVLAGGYTDTQYF
TRBJ2-3 21 . . TRBV30 TGTGCCTGGAGTGTACGTCAGGAGTCACTGGGGCAGTCGACTAGCACAGATACGCAGTATTTT CAWSVRQESLGQSTSTDTQYF
TRBJ2-2 15 . . TRBV2 TGTGCCAGCAGTGAAGTAAGGGGTCGTACCGGGGAGCTGTTTTTT CASSEVRGRTGELFF
TRBJ1-5 13 . TRBD1 TRBV9 TGTGCCAGCGGTTCGGGACAGGATCAGCCCCAGCATTTT CASGSGQDQPQHF
TRBJ1-1 12 . TRBD1 TRBV30 TGTGCCTGGTTGACAGGGCGCACTGAAGCTTTCTTT CAWLTGRTEAFF
TRBJ2-3 14 few TRBD2 TRBV11-3 TGTGCCAGCAAACTAGCGGGGGGCCAAGATACGCAGTATTTT CASKLAGGQDTQYF
TRBJ1-4 14 . . TRBV5-6 TGTGCCAGCGGAGACCTTTGGGCTAATGAAAAACTGTTTTTT CASGDLWANEKLFF